The rows below give T cell receptor beta chains drawn from one sample of a study of shared clonotypes between healthy human individuals. Using immunoSEQ multiplex PCR, the repertoire was profiled, and TCRdb retains in-frame clones only, with some absent. The sample shows roughly 640,000 clones, almost 97% of them seen only once. The sequenced material came from naive CD4+ T cells sorted from blood. These receptors originate from a woman between 25 and 40 years old in good health. Both conserved end residues are part of each CDR3. The D gene is left open where the match is weak. Some rows have no size entry. The others give once, few or many, or a class for an expanded clone.

cdr3_aa cdr3_nt d_call j_call v_call clone_size
CASSQQGYEQYF TGTGCCAGCAGTCAACAGGGCTACGAGCAGTACTTC - TRBJ2-7 TRBV27 once
CASSHPNSGYEQYF TGCGCCAGCAGCCATCCCAATTCAGGGTACGAGCAGTACTTC - TRBJ2-7 TRBV4-1 -
CASSETRSGGDQDYGYTF TGTGCCAGCAGTGAAACGCGGTCAGGGGGCGATCAGGACTATGGCTACACCTTC TRBD1 TRBJ1-2 TRBV25-1 -
CASDNLAGGREQFF TGTGCCAGCGACAACCTAGCGGGAGGCCGGGAGCAGTTCTTC TRBD2 TRBJ2-1 TRBV7-9 -
CASSQDLLRSQPQHF TGCGCCAGCAGCCAAGATCTCTTACGTAGTCAGCCCCAGCATTTT - TRBJ1-5 TRBV4-1 -
CASSSRTESGVQYF TGTGCCAGCAGCTCCCGGACGGAGTCTGGGGTGCAGTACTTC - TRBJ2-7 TRBV7-8 -
CASSLATTGPYEQYF TGTGCCAGCAGCTTGGCAACGACAGGGCCTTACGAGCAGTACTTC TRBD1 TRBJ2-7 TRBV5-5 -
CASRTSGRGGEQFF TGTGCCAGCAGGACTAGCGGAAGAGGGGGTGAGCAGTTCTTC TRBD2 TRBJ2-1 TRBV6-1 -
CASSTTDRAGDGYTF TGCGCCAGCAGCACTACGGACAGGGCTGGGGATGGCTACACCTTC TRBD1 TRBJ1-2 TRBV5-1 -
CASSLSRGRTPGQPQHF TGTGCCAGCAGTCTATCTCGGGGACGGACCCCTGGTCAGCCCCAGCATTTT - TRBJ1-5 TRBV28 -
CASSEADSYEQYF TGTGCCAGCAGTGAAGCGGACAGCTACGAGCAGTACTTC - TRBJ2-7 TRBV6-1 -
CASRHIGGGELPTYEQYF TGTGCAAGTCGGCACATTGGAGGAGGTGAATTGCCAACCTACGAGCAGTACTTC - TRBJ2-7 TRBV12-2 -
CASSLVALTWGDSYEQYF TGTGCCAGCAGCTTAGTAGCCCTGACCTGGGGGGACAGCTACGAGCAGTACTTC - TRBJ2-7 TRBV11-2 -
CASSEAITGDYSNQPQHF TGTGCCAGCAGTGAAGCGATTACAGGAGACTATAGCAATCAGCCCCAGCATTTT - TRBJ1-5 TRBV6-1 -
CASSIGLAGGHSEQYF TGCGCCAGCAGCATAGGACTAGCGGGAGGCCACAGCGAGCAGTACTTC TRBD2 TRBJ2-7 TRBV5-1 -
CASDKGVGNTIYF TGTGCCAGCGATAAAGGGGTCGGAAACACCATATATTTT - TRBJ1-3 TRBV6-5 -
CASSGTGGNQPQHF TGTGCCAGCAGTGGAACAGGTGGAAATCAGCCCCAGCATTTT - TRBJ1-5 TRBV2 -
CATSRGSLPNSPLHF TGTGCCACCAGCAGAGGGTCCCTCCCAAATTCACCCCTCCACTTT - TRBJ1-6 TRBV15 -
CASSSWRNRNTGELFF TGTGCCAGCAGCTCCTGGCGGAATAGGAACACCGGGGAGCTGTTTTTT - TRBJ2-2 TRBV13 -
CATQGTDQPQHF TGTGCCACCCAGGGTACCGATCAGCCCCAGCATTTT - TRBJ1-5 TRBV10-3 -
CATSGPRTGREKLFF TGTGCCACCAGCGGACCCAGGACAGGGCGTGAAAAACTGTTTTTT TRBD1 TRBJ1-4 TRBV15 -
CASSHQKLNTEAFF TGTGCCAGCAGCCACCAAAAGTTGAACACTGAAGCTTTCTTT - TRBJ1-1 TRBV4-2 -
CASSVEGALNTEAFF TGTGCCAGCAGTGTTGAAGGGGCCCTCAACACTGAAGCTTTCTTT - TRBJ1-1 TRBV2 -
CASSLEGTEAFF TGCGCCAGCAGCCTTGAGGGTACTGAAGCTTTCTTT - TRBJ1-1 TRBV5-1 once
CASSPSSTDTQYF TGTGCCAGCAGTCCCTCTAGCACAGATACGCAGTATTTT - TRBJ2-3 TRBV28 -
CASSRTSGYYEQYF TGTGCCAGTAGTAGAACTAGCGGTTACTACGAGCAGTACTTC TRBD2 TRBJ2-7 TRBV19 -
CASSLSYNEQFF TGTGCCAGCAGCTTGTCCTACAATGAGCAGTTCTTC - TRBJ2-1 TRBV6-5 -
CAISEREQHEQYF TGTGCCATCAGTGAGCGGGAGCAACACGAGCAGTACTTC - TRBJ2-7 TRBV10-3 -
CASSWGQGNTEAFF TGTGCCAGCAGCTGGGGACAGGGGAACACTGAAGCTTTCTTT TRBD1 TRBJ1-1 TRBV28 -
CASSPGTSREQYF TGTGCCAGCAGCCCCGGGACCTCCCGCGAGCAGTACTTC - TRBJ2-7 TRBV7-9 -
CASTGGGGYHNEQFF TGTGCCAGCACCGGGGGGGGCGGTTACCACAATGAGCAGTTCTTC TRBD2 TRBJ2-1 TRBV11-1 -
CASSLDWTRTGTGELFF TGTGCCAGCAGCTTAGATTGGACTAGAACGGGCACCGGGGAGCTGTTTTTT TRBD2 TRBJ2-2 TRBV7-6 -
CASSISRRPDTQYF TGTGCCAGTAGTATCTCCAGGAGGCCAGATACGCAGTATTTT - TRBJ2-3 TRBV19 -
CSVEFVGEGLYEQYF TGCAGCGTTGAATTCGTAGGGGAGGGCCTGTACGAGCAGTACTTC TRBD2 TRBJ2-7 TRBV29-1 once
CASSVGSYGYTF TGTGCCAGCAGCGTAGGCTCCTATGGCTACACCTTC - TRBJ1-2 TRBV9 -
CASSYSSGTGSYEQYF TGTGCCAGCAGTTACTCGTCCGGGACAGGCTCCTACGAGCAGTACTTC TRBD1 TRBJ2-7 TRBV6-5 -
CASSGQDRAYQETQYF TGTGCCAGCAGCGGGCAGGACAGAGCGTACCAAGAGACCCAGTACTTC - TRBJ2-5 TRBV7-9 -
CASRGLAGATGELFF TGTGCCAGCAGGGGACTAGCGGGAGCCACCGGGGAGCTGTTTTTT TRBD2 TRBJ2-2 TRBV6-5 -
CASSTSGGARNTEAFF TGTGCCAGCAGTACCTCAGGGGGCGCGAGGAACACTGAAGCTTTCTTT TRBD1 TRBJ1-1 TRBV28 -
CASRNRGDGNTIYF TGTGCCAGTAGAAACAGGGGAGACGGAAACACCATATATTTT TRBD1 TRBJ1-3 TRBV19 -
CASRDRGRVGGANVLTF TGTGCCAGCAGGGACAGGGGGCGCGTTGGTGGGGCCAACGTCCTGACTTTC TRBD1 TRBJ2-6 TRBV2 -
CASSAGLAGELGGELFF TGTGCCAGCAGCGCGGGACTAGCGGGAGAACTGGGCGGGGAGCTGTTTTTT TRBD2 TRBJ2-2 TRBV5-4 -
CASSIGQAFEQYF TGTGCCAGCAGCATAGGACAGGCCTTTGAGCAGTACTTC TRBD1 TRBJ2-7 TRBV7-6 -
CASGARDRGLSEAFF TGTGCCAGTGGGGCCCGGGACAGGGGGCTGTCTGAAGCTTTCTTT TRBD1 TRBJ1-1 TRBV2 -
CASSSYLTGGVPVNTEAFF TGTGCCAGCAGCTCGTATCTTACAGGGGGGGTTCCGGTGAACACTGAAGCTTTCTTT TRBD1 TRBJ1-1 TRBV7-9 -
CASSEGLDTQYF TGCGCCAGCAGCGAGGGACTAGATACCCAGTACTTC TRBD2 TRBJ2-7 TRBV5-1 once
CASSFAGSPDTQYF TGTGCCAGTAGTTTCGCAGGCAGCCCAGATACGCAGTATTTT - TRBJ2-3 TRBV19 -
CASSVHGHNTGELFF TGCGCCAGCAGCGTCCATGGACACAACACCGGGGAGCTGTTTTTT - TRBJ2-2 TRBV5-1 -